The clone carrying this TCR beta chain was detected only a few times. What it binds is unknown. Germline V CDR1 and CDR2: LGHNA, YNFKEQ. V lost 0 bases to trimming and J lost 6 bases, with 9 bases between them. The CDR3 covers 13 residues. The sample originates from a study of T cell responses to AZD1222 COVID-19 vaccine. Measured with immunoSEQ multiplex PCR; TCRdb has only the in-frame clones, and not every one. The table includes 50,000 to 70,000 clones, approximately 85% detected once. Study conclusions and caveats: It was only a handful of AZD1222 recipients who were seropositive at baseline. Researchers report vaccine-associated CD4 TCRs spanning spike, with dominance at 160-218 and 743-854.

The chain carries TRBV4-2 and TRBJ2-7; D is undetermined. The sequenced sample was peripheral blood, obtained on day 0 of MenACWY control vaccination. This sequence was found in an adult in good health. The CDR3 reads CASSQESLAEQYF. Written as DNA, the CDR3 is TGTGCCAGCAGCCAAGAGTCCCTGGCCGAGCAGTACTTC.